The 15 T cell receptor beta chains reported below all come from one sample, sequenced in a study of CD8+CD57+ T cells in acquired aplastic anemia. TCR beta VDJ combinations and CDR3 sequences were profiled from genomic DNA. Using its own MiXCR run on the reads, TCRdb lists one record per CDR3 protein. This sample carries 200,000 to 250,000 distinct CDR3 sequences, about 59% of them seen once, and the ten largest clones take roughly 29%. The material sequenced was sorted CD4+, CD8+, or CD8+CD57+ T cells (not recorded which) from PBMCs. These receptors all come from a human donor in good health.

This clonotype occurred a few times. The CDR3 is CASSFFTGNYEQYF. CDR3 DNA sequence: TGTGCCAGCAGTTTCTTTACAGGGAACTACGAGCAGTACTTC. This rearrangement joins TRBV27 to TRBJ2-7, with D maybe TRBD1 (6 bases). Germline V CDR1 and CDR2: MNHEY, SMNVEV (reference sequence). The CDR3 covers 14 residues. The V gene lost 3 bases and the J gene lost 3 bases, with 12 bases spanning the gap.

This clonotype was detected many times. V is TRBV30 and J is TRBJ2-7, with TRBD2 identical over 8 bases. CDR3 length: 13 residues. Unmatched junction bases numbered 0, after V lost 0 bases and J lost 2 bases. Germline V CDR1 and CDR2: GTSNPN, SVGIG (reference sequence). CDR3 loop: CAWSVLAAYEQYF. The CDR3 coding sequence is TGTGCCTGGAGTGTACTAGCGGCCTACGAGCAGTACTTC.

This clonotype was found a few times. The gene calls are TRBV6-2 or TRBV6-3 and TRBJ2-1; 12 nucleotides match TRBD2. Germline-derived CDR1 and CDR2 are MNHEY and SVGEGT. The V segment lost 4 bases and the J segment 5 bases; nucleotides outside the gene matches: 15. The CDR3 totals 19 residues. CDR3 bases: TGTGCCAGCAGTTCTCCGGGACTAGCGGGTACTGGTCCCGACAATGAGCAGTTCTTC. It is translated as CASSSPGLAGTGPDNEQFF.

This clonotype has more than one count but fewer than ten. V and J are TRBV4-3 and TRBJ1-4; D is unclear. The CDR3 spans 15 residues. Per germline, CDR1 LGHNA and CDR2 YSLEER. V lost 0 bases to trimming and J lost 3 bases, with 8 bases between them. The CDR3 nucleotides are TGCGCCAGCAGCCAAGATTGGAGTTCTAATGAAAAACTGTTTTTT. Its protein is CASSQDWSSNEKLFF.

The chain carries TRBV29-1 and TRBJ2-7; D unresolved. The CDR3 is 13 residues long. V was pared by 7 bases and J by 0 bases, with 13 bases between. Germline V gene data show CDR1 as SQVTM and CDR2 as ANQGSEA. The CDR3 is CSALGSYSYEQYF. CDR3 DNA: TGCAGCGCTCTGGGCTCCTACTCCTACGAGCAGTACTTC.

This clonotype occurred a few times. V usage is TRBV7-8 and J usage is TRBJ2-7, with no clear D. Germline CDR1 is SGHVS and CDR2 is FQNEAQ. The CDR3 is made up of 13 amino acids. The V and J ends lost 5 bases and 6 bases respectively, with 14 bases between them. The CDR3 DNA is TGTGCCAGCAGCGTGGGCCCTCGCGGCGAGCAGTACTTC. Translation: CASSVGPRGEQYF.

Turning to this clonotype: A read error may produce the germline difference seen at one junction end. The chain couples TRBV24-1 to TRBJ1-3; unclear D gene. The CDR3 is made up of 13 amino acids. Per germline, CDR1 KGHDR and CDR2 SFDVKD. The CDR3 nucleotides are TGTGCCACCAGTGACGCCTCTGGGAACACCATATATTTT. This encodes CATSDASGNTIYF.

In its sample, this clonotype was seen once. The CDR3 sequence is CASSDPRGGGTEAFF. Written as DNA, the CDR3 is TGTGCCAGCAGTGACCCCAGGGGTGGGGGCACTGAAGCTTTCTTT. The rearrangement joins TRBV12-3 or TRBV12-4 to TRBJ1-1; D perhaps matches TRBD1 (6 bases). The CDR3 loop spans 15 amino acids. V was pared by 5 bases and J by 4 bases, with 17 bases between.

This clonotype was picked up many times. The V and J genes are TRBV9 and TRBJ2-1; 8 bases are a match to TRBD1. The germline CDR1 and CDR2 sequences are SGDLS and YYNGEE. V was clipped by 2 bases and J by 7 bases; unmatched bases: 5. This CDR3 contains 14 residues. For the CDR3, the DNA is TGTGCCAGCAGCGTCGGACAGGGTGGGAATGAGCAGTTCTTC. Its translation: CASSVGQGGNEQFF.

This chain links TRBV7-9 with TRBJ1-2; no definite D call. Germline V CDR1 and CDR2: SEHNR, FQNEAQ (reference sequence). The germline V and J ends were trimmed by 4 bases and 1 base, with 13 bases remaining between them. This CDR3 region has 15 residues. The CDR3 bases are TGTGCCAGCAGCTCCGAAACAGACGATAACTATGGCTACACCTTC. It translates to CASSSETDDNYGYTF.

The chain employs TRBV10-1 and TRBJ2-7, with D perhaps TRBD2 (6 bases). The CDR3 spans 14 residues. From germline, CDR1 is WNHNN and CDR2 SYGVQD (reference sequence). V was pared by 10 bases and J by 0 bases, with 16 bases between. The CDR3 loop is CATVRDGSSYEQYF. The DNA of the CDR3 is TGCGCCACCGTCCGGGACGGGAGCTCCTACGAGCAGTACTTC.

The rearrangement links TRBV9 to TRBJ2-5; D perhaps matches TRBD1 (6 bases). Trimming stripped 0 bases from V and 1 base from J, with 10 bases between. The germline V gene encodes CDR1 SGDLS and CDR2 YYNGEE. CDR3 length equals 15 residues. CDR3 residues: CASSVGGQPQETQYF. The CDR3 nucleotides read TGTGCCAGCAGCGTAGGCGGACAGCCCCAAGAGACCCAGTACTTC.

J is TRBJ2-7 and V is TRBV20-1; TRBD2 matches 7 bases. The ends lost 6 bases at V and 2 bases at J; junction bases unmatched: 10. Germline-derived CDR1 and CDR2 are DFQATT and SNEGSKA (reference sequence). The CDR3 has 14 residues. The CDR3 loop is CSASRAGEPYEQYF. The CDR3, as DNA: TGCAGTGCAAGTCGGGCGGGGGAGCCCTACGAGCAGTACTTC.

The genes are TRBV7-2 and TRBJ1-5; D possibly corresponds to TRBD1 (6 bases). V lost 4 bases, J lost 7 bases, and 11 bases lay in between. The CDR3 has 13 amino acids. The germline V gene encodes CDR1 SGHTA and CDR2 FQGNSA. This chain's CDR3 is CASSWTQGQPQHF. CDR3 in DNA: TGTGCCAGCAGCTGGACACAGGGCCAGCCCCAGCATTTT. Filled out from reference TRBV7-2 and TRBJ1-5, the complete variable domain reads GAGVSQSPSNKVTEKGKDVELRCDPISGHTALYWYRQSLGQGLEFLIYFQGNSAPDKSGLPSDRFSAERTGGSVSTLTIQRTQQEDSAVYLCASSWTQGQPQHFGDGTRLSIL.

This rearrangement joins TRBV19 to TRBJ2-3; TRBD2 is a possible D gene (6 bases). This CDR3 has 16 amino acids. The germline V and J ends were trimmed by 3 bases and 0 bases, with 13 bases remaining between them. Germline V gene lookup returns CDR1 LNHDA and CDR2 SQIVND (reference sequence). The CDR3 reads CASSIGLASSTDTQYF. In DNA form, the CDR3 reads TGTGCCAGTAGTATCGGGCTAGCGAGTAGCACAGATACGCAGTATTTT.